Each of the 32 T cell receptor beta chains below was sequenced from the same sample in a study of cytomegalovirus exposure and HLA in healthy donors. The PCR employed 60 Vbeta primers together with 13 Jbeta primers. The repertoire was sequenced with immunoSEQ multiplex PCR; TCRdb's copy has only in-frame clones and lacks some. The sample has some 120,000 clones, 60% to 85% seen once. The sample consisted of PBMCs. The source is a female donor in good health and CMV-seronegative.

The chain is built from TRBV15 and TRBJ1-1, with D perhaps TRBD1 (6 bases). The CDR3 sequence is 15 residues long. Trimming stripped 1 base from V and 4 bases from J, with 13 bases between. Per germline, CDR1 LNHNV and CDR2 YYDKDF (reference sequence). This CDR3 reads CATSRVRGGATEAFF. CDR3 bases: TGTGCCACCAGCAGAGTTAGGGGGGGGGCCACTGAAGCTTTCTTT. Complete variable domain (other parts from reference TRBV15 and TRBJ1-1): DAMVIQNPRYQVTQFGKPVTLSCSQTLNHNVMYWYQQKSSQAPKLLFHYYDKDFNNEADTPDNFQSRRPNTSFCFLDIRSPGLGDTAMYLCATSRVRGGATEAFFGQGTRLTVV.

The rearrangement joins TRBV12-5 to TRBJ1-4, with D possibly TRBD1 on 6 matching bases. V lost 3 bases and J lost 6, with 11 bases in between. Germline V gene data show CDR1 as LGHNT and CDR2 as FRNRAP. The CDR3 totals 14 residues. The DNA for the CDR3 is TGTGCTAGTGGTTTAGGGGACAACTATGAAAAACTGTTTTTT. Protein product: CASGLGDNYEKLFF. Based on the CDR3 plus reference TRBV12-5 and TRBJ1-4, the full variable domain is DARVTQTPRHKVTEMGQEVTMRCQPILGHNTVFWYRQTMMQGLELLAYFRNRAPLDDSGMPKDRFSAEMPDATLATLKIQPSEPRDSAVYFCASGLGDNYEKLFFGSGTQLSVL.

This clone was counted between two and nine times. The chain has TRBV9 and TRBJ2-1, with 8 bases aligning to TRBD2. Germline CDR1 is SGDLS and CDR2 is YYNGEE. This CDR3 contains 15 residues. V trimming: 4 bases; J trimming: 5 bases; junction bases outside the gene matches: 8. CDR3 sequence reads: CASSPQRGYDNEQFF. The CDR3 coding sequence is TGTGCCAGCAGCCCTCAGCGGGGGTATGACAATGAGCAGTTCTTC.

The chain carries TRBV18 and TRBJ2-3; D unresolved. The CDR3 consists of 14 residues. Germline V gene lookup returns CDR1 KGHSH and CDR2 LQKENI. Trimming removed 0 bases from V and 2 bases from J, with 6 bases in between. The CDR3 DNA sequence: TGTGCCAGCTCACCACCGATAGACACAGATACGCAGTATTTT. Protein: CASSPPIDTDTQYF.

This chain links TRBV14 with TRBJ2-1; 11 bases map to TRBD2. The germline CDR1 and CDR2 sequences are SGHDN and FVKESK. The CDR3 consists of 18 residues. Trimming removed 0 bases from V and 2 bases from J; junction bases left unmatched: 6. CDR3 coding DNA: TGTGCCAGCAGCCAAGAGGTGCCGGGACTAGCGGCCTACAATGAGCAGTTCTTC. Protein sequence: CASSQEVPGLAAYNEQFF.

V is TRBV5-1 and J is TRBJ2-5, with D possibly TRBD1 on 7 matching bases. The CDR3 totals 14 residues. Trimming took off 8 bases at V and 4 bases at J, with 18 bases between the two ends. The V gene's germline CDR1 is SGHRS and CDR2 YFSETQ. For the CDR3, the DNA is TGCGCCAGTATGAGGGGGCAGGGAGGAGAGACCCAGTACTTC. Residues: CASMRGQGGETQYF.

The V call is TRBV29-1, the J call TRBJ1-2, with 12 bases lining up with TRBD1. Germline assignment: CDR1 SQVTM and CDR2 ANQGSEA. With 6 bases clipped from V and 8 bases from J, the junction kept 7 bases outside the gene matches. CDR3 length: 13 residues. The chain's CDR3 is CSVLGQGARGYTF. CDR3 DNA sequence: TGCAGCGTCCTGGGACAGGGGGCGCGAGGCTACACCTTC.

V and J are TRBV7-2 and TRBJ2-5; perhaps TRBD1 as D (6 bases). This CDR3 has 13 amino acids. The V end lost 2 bases, the J end lost 6 bases, and 10 bases lay between the germline ends. Germline V gene data show CDR1 as SGHTA and CDR2 as FQGNSA. For the CDR3, the DNA is TGTGCCAGCAGCTTATTTGGGGGCCAGACCCAGTACTTC. Its protein product is CASSLFGGQTQYF.

This clone appeared a few times. V usage is TRBV6-5 and J usage is TRBJ1-5; TRBD1 is a possible D gene (5 bases). The length of the CDR3 is 13 residues. CDR1 is MNHEY and CDR2 is SVGAGI in the germline V gene. V dropped 7 bases and J dropped 1 base, with 8 bases sitting between them. The CDR3 DNA is TGTGCCAGCACCGGGGGGAGCAATCAGCCCCAGCATTTT. Protein: CASTGGSNQPQHF.

This rearrangement joins TRBV10-3 to TRBJ2-2, with D perhaps matching TRBD1 (5 bases). The germline V gene has CDR1 ENHRY and CDR2 SYGVKD. The CDR3 runs to 14 residues. Trimming removed 10 bases at V and 5 bases at J, with 17 bases between. Here the CDR3 reads CATDNGPWTGELFF. Written as DNA, the CDR3 is TGTGCCACGGACAACGGGCCTTGGACCGGGGAGCTGTTTTTT.

The rearrangement links TRBV7-3 to TRBJ1-1, with 8 bases aligning to TRBD1. The CDR3 is 14 amino acids. Trimming cost V 6 bases and J 5 bases; bases outside gene matches: 8. CDR1 and CDR2 from the germline V gene are SGHTA and FQGTGA. CDR3 nucleotides: TGTGCCAGCAGTCCGCAGGGGGCTGGGACTGAAGCTTTCTTT. It is translated as CASSPQGAGTEAFF. Looking up the rest from reference TRBV7-3 and TRBJ1-1 gives the full variable domain: GAGVSQTPSNKVTEKGKYVELRCDPISGHTALYWYRQSLGQGPEFLIYFQGTGAADDSGLPNDRFFAVRPEGSVSTLKIQRTERGDSAVYLCASSPQGAGTEAFFGQGTRLTVV.

This rearrangement joins TRBV5-1 to TRBJ1-5; D unclear. V was pared by 0 bases and J by 6 bases, with 10 bases between. The CDR3 totals 14 residues. Germline values: CDR1 SGHRS, CDR2 YFSETQ. CDR3 DNA sequence: TGCGCCAGCAGCTTGGTGCGGGCGACTCAGCCCCAGCATTTT. Encoded protein: CASSLVRATQPQHF. Full variable domain (outside the CDR3, taken from reference TRBV5-1 and TRBJ1-5): KAGVTQTPRYLIKTRGQQVTLSCSPISGHRSVSWYQQTPGQGLQFLFEYFSETQRNKGNFPGRFSGRQFSNSRSEMNVSTLELGDSALYLCASSLVRATQPQHFGDGTRLSIL.

This clone appeared a single time. The J gene is TRBJ1-3, the V gene TRBV11-2, with D unclear. CDR3 length: 16 residues. Germline-derived CDR1 and CDR2 are SGHAT and FQNNGV. The V gene lost 4 bases and the J gene lost 3 bases, with 16 bases spanning the gap. The CDR3 nucleotides read TGTGCCAGCAGCTCCAATCGGGTTGTCTTTGGAAACACCATATATTTT. Translated, it gives CASSSNRVVFGNTIYF.

The chain carries TRBV7-2 and TRBJ1-2; possibly TRBD1 for D (5 bases). CDR1 is SGHTA, CDR2 FQGNSA, per germline. V was clipped by 5 bases and J by 5 bases, with 18 bases between them. This CDR3 region has 15 residues. The CDR3 DNA reads TGTGCCAGCAGCCACCCTTTGGCGGGGGGGTATGGCTACACCTTC. Translated, it gives CASSHPLAGGYGYTF.

This clone has more than one count but fewer than ten. This chain's CDR3 is CAISSRGIGNTEAFF. In nucleotides, the CDR3 is TGTGCCATCAGCAGTCGCGGGATTGGGAACACTGAAGCTTTCTTT. This chain uses TRBV10-3 with TRBJ1-1; no clear D. CDR1 and CDR2 from the germline V gene are ENHRY and SYGVKD. This CDR3 region has 15 residues. With 6 bases removed from V and 1 base from J, the gap between germline ends came to 15 bases.

This chain uses TRBV11-3 with TRBJ2-7; 8 nucleotides agree with TRBD1. The CDR3 consists of 13 residues. CDR1 and CDR2 from the germline V gene are SGHNT and YENEEA. With V trimmed by 6 bases and J by 3 bases, 4 bases remained unmatched. The CDR3 loop reads CASSLTGGYEQYF. The CDR3 DNA reads as TGTGCCAGCAGTCTTACAGGGGGCTACGAGCAGTACTTC.

The gene calls are TRBV11-2 and TRBJ2-3; possibly TRBD1 for D (5 bases). The CDR3 has 14 residues. CDR1 and CDR2 from the germline V gene are SGHAT and FQNNGV. With 5 bases removed from V and 1 base from J, the gap between germline ends came to 10 bases. CDR3 sequence: CASSVSRGTDTQYF. In nucleotides, the CDR3 is TGTGCCAGCAGCGTAAGCAGGGGCACAGATACGCAGTATTTT. Full variable domain (rest looked up from reference TRBV11-2 and TRBJ2-3): EAGVAQSPRYKIIEKRQSVAFWCNPISGHATLYWYQQILGQGPKLLIQFQNNGVVDDSQLPKDRFSAERLKGVDSTLKIQPAKLEDSAVYLCASSVSRGTDTQYFGPGTRLTVL.

The chain carries TRBV7-9 and TRBJ2-3, with TRBD2 identical over 10 bases. After removal of 1 base from V and 2 bases from J, the junction contained 6 bases not matched to a gene. The CDR3 consists of 17 residues. Germline CDR1 SEHNR, CDR2 FQNEAQ (reference sequence). The CDR3 region has the DNA TGTGCCAGCAGCTTAGGGCTAGCGGGGGCCATCACAGATACGCAGTATTTT. It encodes CASSLGLAGAITDTQYF.

The chain combines TRBV5-1 with TRBJ1-1; weak D call: TRBD1 (5 bases). V was pared by 0 bases and J by 0 bases, with 6 bases between. The length of the CDR3 is 14 residues. Germline loops: CDR1 SGHRS, CDR2 YFSETQ. CDR3: CASSLGQMNTEAFF. CDR3 nucleotide sequence: TGCGCCAGCAGCTTGGGACAGATGAACACTGAAGCTTTCTTT.

V is TRBV2 and J is TRBJ1-3, with D unclear. V was shortened by 8 bases and J by 2 bases, with 16 bases between the two germline ends. This CDR3 has 15 amino acids. Germline CDR1 is SNHLY and CDR2 is FYNNEI. The CDR3 loop is CASHSSELAGNTIYF. For the CDR3, the DNA is TGTGCCAGCCATTCGAGTGAGTTGGCTGGAAACACCATATATTTT.

The V and J genes are TRBV7-8 and TRBJ2-5; D unresolved. Trimming removed 7 bases from V and 5 bases from J, with 8 bases in between. The CDR3 totals 11 residues. The germline CDR1 and CDR2 sequences are SGHVS and FQNEAQ. The CDR3 loop reads CASTLMETQYF. DNA of the CDR3: TGTGCCAGCACCCTTATGGAGACCCAGTACTTC.

This clone was found once. The J gene is TRBJ2-1, the V gene TRBV5-1, with 10 bases lining up with TRBD1. With 6 bases clipped from V and 8 bases from J, the junction kept 14 bases outside the gene matches. This CDR3 region has 16 residues. Germline V gene lookup returns CDR1 SGHRS and CDR2 YFSETQ. The CDR3 nucleotides are TGCGCCAGCACCCTAACCGGGACAGGGGATGGATATGAGCAGTTCTTC. Translating it yields CASTLTGTGDGYEQFF.

The V and J genes are TRBV7-2 and TRBJ2-1; TRBD2 might be the D (5 bases). Trimming shortened V by 2 bases and J by 5 bases, and 13 bases separated the two germline ends. Germline V gene lookup returns CDR1 SGHTA and CDR2 FQGNSA. The length of the CDR3 is 15 residues. CDR3 nucleotides: TGTGCCAGCAGCTTAAATGGACTGATTGACAATGAGCAGTTCTTC. It codes for CASSLNGLIDNEQFF.

The V call is TRBV9, the J call TRBJ2-5, with D possibly being TRBD2 (6 bases). CDR1 and CDR2 (germline): SGDLS, YYNGEE. This CDR3 has 14 amino acids. V gave up 6 bases and J gave up 3 bases, with 15 bases separating them. The CDR3 region has the DNA TGTGCCAGCACCGCTACCTTAGCGGAAGAGACCCAGTACTTC. Translating it yields CASTATLAEETQYF.

This chain connects TRBV7-9 to TRBJ2-7; D might be TRBD2 (6 bases). CDR3 length: 16 residues. The germline V and J ends were trimmed by 4 bases and 3 bases, with 19 bases remaining between them. CDR1 is SEHNR and CDR2 is FQNEAQ in the germline V gene (reference sequence). The CDR3, as DNA: TGTGCCAGCAGCTATCCGGCGAGCGAGGAGGGCTACGAGCAGTACTTC. Residues: CASSYPASEEGYEQYF.

The gene calls are TRBV19 and TRBJ1-1, with no clear D. The V gene's germline CDR1 is LNHDA and CDR2 SQIVND (reference sequence). V shed 1 base and J shed 5 bases, with 14 bases lying between them. This CDR3 contains 15 residues. The CDR3 sequence: CASSIAFGRRTEAFF. Written as DNA, the CDR3 is TGTGCCAGTAGTATAGCTTTCGGGAGACGGACTGAAGCTTTCTTT.

The chain recombines TRBV5-1 with TRBJ1-5; tentatively, D is TRBD1 (5 bases). CDR3 length: 15 residues. Deletions cut 0 bases from V and 1 base from J, with 8 bases between. Germline CDR1 and CDR2: SGHRS and YFSETQ. CDR3 nucleotide sequence: TGCGCCAGCAGCTTGGGGGGGGACAGCAATCAGCCCCAGCATTTT. Amino acid sequence: CASSLGGDSNQPQHF.

This clone appeared a single time. This sequence joins TRBV6-1 and TRBJ2-7; 8 positions agree with TRBD1. Germline V gene data show CDR1 as MNHNS and CDR2 as SASEGT. With V trimmed by 6 bases and J by 4 bases, 5 bases remained unmatched. This CDR3 spans 13 amino acids. The CDR3 sequence is CASRGQGAYEQYF. The CDR3 DNA is TGTGCCAGCAGAGGGCAGGGGGCTTACGAGCAGTACTTC.

This sequence joins TRBV6-6 and TRBJ2-2; TRBD1 matches at 8 bases. Germline CDR1 MNHNY, CDR2 SVGAGI (reference sequence). Trimming at V came to 7 bases and at J to 4 bases, leaving 11 bases not matched to a gene. The CDR3 contains 16 residues. The CDR3 coding sequence is TGTGCCAGCATTACCCCAGGGGGCAGGACCACCGGGGAGCTGTTTTTT. Translation: CASITPGGRTTGELFF.

V and J are TRBV7-9 and TRBJ2-1; 8 positions agree with TRBD2. This CDR3 spans 14 amino acids. The germline V gene encodes CDR1 SEHNR and CDR2 FQNEAQ (reference sequence). V lost 5 bases and J lost 3; bases outside the gene matches: 3. CDR3 bases: TGTGCCAGCAGCGGAGGGACTAGCTACAATGAGCAGTTCTTC. Residues: CASSGGTSYNEQFF.

The gene calls are TRBV15 and TRBJ2-1; 7 positions agree with TRBD1. Germline trimming cut 5 bases from V and 5 bases from J; bases unmatched to any gene: 9. Germline V gene data show CDR1 as LNHNV and CDR2 as YYDKDF (reference sequence). The CDR3 spans 15 residues. CDR3: CATSGPGTAHNEQFF. The CDR3 DNA sequence: TGTGCCACCAGCGGACCCGGGACAGCTCACAATGAGCAGTTCTTC.

The chain's CDR3 is CASSQDRRSFDGYTF. CDR3 nucleotide sequence: TGTGCCAGCAGCCAAGATAGGCGTAGCTTTGATGGCTACACCTTC. The V and J genes are TRBV4-2 and TRBJ1-2; D is uncertain. CDR1 is LGHNA, CDR2 YNFKEQ, per germline. Between the trimmed V and J ends, which lost 0 bases and 6 bases, there was a span of 14 bases. The CDR3 totals 15 residues.